Each of the 22 T cell receptor beta chains below was sequenced from the same sample in a study of blood T cell repertoires in COVID-19. Sequencing was performed with immunoSEQ multiplex PCR; in TCRdb, only in-frame clones are kept and a portion is missing. Counted here are over 200,000 clones, 84% occurring once; the ten biggest clones make up roughly 18%. The sample consisted of peripheral blood. These TCRs come from a woman of 80 years or more with active or convalescent COVID-19.

The V gene is TRBV15, the J gene TRBJ2-1; 12 bases align to TRBD1. The germline V gene has CDR1 LNHNV and CDR2 YYDKDF (reference sequence). The CDR3 is 18 amino acids. V gave up 0 bases and J gave up 7 bases; unmatched junction bases: 10. In DNA form, the CDR3 reads TGTGCCACCAGCAGAGATCAGGCCGGGACAGGGGGCTGGAATGAGCAGTTCTTC. It translates to CATSRDQAGTGGWNEQFF.

This clone was recorded a few times. The CDR3, as DNA: TGCGCCAGCAGCTTGGTGCCAGGGACCTACGAGCAGTACTTC. Translation gives CASSLVPGTYEQYF. The rearrangement joins TRBV5-1 to TRBJ2-7; perhaps TRBD1 as D (5 bases). Germline loops: CDR1 SGHRS, CDR2 YFSETQ. This CDR3 has 14 amino acids. Trimming removed 0 bases at V and 2 bases at J, with 9 bases between.

The rearrangement uses TRBV18 and TRBJ1-1, with 10 bases that match TRBD1. The V segment lost 3 bases and the J segment 3 bases; nucleotides outside the gene matches: 4. Germline CDR1 and CDR2: KGHSH and LQKENI. CDR3 length: 15 residues. The DNA of the CDR3 is TGTGCCAGCTCACCCTTGGGACAGGGGTACACTGAAGCTTTCTTT. Protein: CASSPLGQGYTEAFF.

The V call is TRBV11-2, the J call TRBJ2-7; weak D call: TRBD1 (6 bases). The CDR3 sequence is 15 residues long. Trimming removed 5 bases from V and 2 bases from J, with 16 bases in between. From germline, CDR1 is SGHAT and CDR2 FQNNGV. The CDR3 region is CASSPGVGGAYEQYF. CDR3 DNA sequence: TGTGCCAGCAGCCCAGGGGTTGGCGGTGCCTACGAGCAGTACTTC. Filled out from reference TRBV11-2 and TRBJ2-7, the complete variable domain reads EAGVAQSPRYKIIEKRQSVAFWCNPISGHATLYWYQQILGQGPKLLIQFQNNGVVDDSQLPKDRFSAERLKGVDSTLKIQPAKLEDSAVYLCASSPGVGGAYEQYFGPGTRLTVT.

The V call is TRBV27, the J call TRBJ1-5; D possibly corresponds to TRBD1 (5 bases). Germline CDR1 MNHEY, CDR2 SMNVEV (reference sequence). Trimming left V 1 base short and J 0 bases short, with 10 bases between. CDR3 length: 16 residues. The CDR3 is CASSLWGEHSNQPQHF. The CDR3, as DNA: TGTGCCAGCAGTTTATGGGGGGAGCATAGCAATCAGCCCCAGCATTTT.

The gene calls are TRBV3-1 (or the pseudogene TRBV3-2) and TRBJ2-5; D is undetermined. CDR1 LGHDT and CDR2 YNNKEL come from the germline V gene (reference sequence). The CDR3 runs to 12 residues. V was pared by 2 bases and J by 5 bases, with 6 bases between. The CDR3: CASSQLLETQYF. The CDR3 coding sequence is TGTGCCAGCAGCCAATTATTGGAGACCCAGTACTTC.

The CDR3 nucleotides read TGTGCCAGCAGCTTTGAGGGCGGGGGGGCCTACGAGCAGTACTTC. It yields the protein CASSFEGGGAYEQYF. This chain connects TRBV11-3 to TRBJ2-7, with TRBD2 matching 9 bases. Trimming removed 3 bases from V and 2 bases from J; junction bases left unmatched: 5. The CDR3 consists of 15 residues. Germline CDR1 SGHNT, CDR2 YENEEA.

The genes are TRBV28 and TRBJ1-2; D remains unclear. CDR3 length equals 16 residues. Trimming left V 1 base short and J 1 base short, with 13 bases between. Per germline, CDR1 MDHEN and CDR2 SYDVKM. CDR3 nucleotides: TGTGCCAGCAGTTTATCCCCAGGAAGAATTAACTATGGCTACACCTTC. This translates into CASSLSPGRINYGYTF.

The chain carries TRBV27 and TRBJ1-4; the match to TRBD1 covers 8 bases. The V segment lost 5 bases and the J segment 8 bases; nucleotides outside the gene matches: 10. CDR1 is MNHEY and CDR2 is SMNVEV in the germline V gene (reference sequence). The CDR3 has 15 amino acids. The CDR3 region has the DNA TGTGCCAGCAGTCAGAGGACAGGGAGGTACGAAAAACTGTTTTTT. Translation gives CASSQRTGRYEKLFF.

Written as DNA, the CDR3 is TGTGCCAGCAGCTTAGCGGGGAGTCAGCCCCAGCATTTT. Amino acid sequence: CASSLAGSQPQHF. This chain joins TRBV7-9 and TRBJ1-5; D is unresolved. CDR3 length: 13 residues. CDR1 is SEHNR and CDR2 is FQNEAQ in the germline V gene (reference sequence). Trimming stripped 0 bases from V and 6 bases from J, with 6 bases between.

The chain uses TRBV11-2 and TRBJ2-5; 10 positions match TRBD2. With V trimmed by 2 bases and J by 2 bases, 8 bases remained unmatched. The CDR3 has 17 residues. CDR1 and CDR2 (germline): SGHAT, FQNNGV. CDR3 in DNA: TGTGCCAGCAGCTTAAACCGACTAGCGGGTTTACAAGAGACCCAGTACTTC. It codes for CASSLNRLAGLQETQYF.

The chain joins TRBV7-2 to TRBJ2-3; 9 bases line up with TRBD2. The junction had 5 bases not matched to a gene; V was cut back by 0 bases and J by 4 bases. The V gene's germline CDR1 is SGHTA and CDR2 FQGNSA. This CDR3 region has 16 residues. CDR3 in DNA: TGTGCCAGCAGCTTAGCTCTAGCGGGATATTCAGATACGCAGTATTTT. Translated, it gives CASSLALAGYSDTQYF.

This clone was picked up one time. The gene calls are TRBV19 and TRBJ1-5; TRBD1 matches at 7 bases. The germline V gene has CDR1 LNHDA and CDR2 SQIVND (reference sequence). After removal of 1 base from V and 5 bases from J, the junction contained 2 bases not matched to a gene. The CDR3 sequence is 14 residues long. CDR3 residues: CASSIGDSYQPQHF. The CDR3, as DNA: TGTGCCAGTAGTATAGGGGACAGCTATCAGCCCCAGCATTTT.

This chain connects TRBV19 to TRBJ1-5, with 8 bases lining up with TRBD1. This CDR3 has 16 amino acids. Germline CDR1 reads LNHDA; CDR2 reads SQIVND (reference sequence). Trimming removed 2 bases from V and 5 bases from J; junction bases left unmatched: 8. The CDR3 DNA follows: TGTGCCAGTAGTATACGAGGCCAGGGGGCGTATCAGCCCCAGCATTTT. Residues: CASSIRGQGAYQPQHF.

This chain links TRBV20-1 with TRBJ1-2; D is possibly TRBD1 (5 bases). The CDR3 contains 11 residues. Germline V CDR1 and CDR2: DFQATT, SNEGSKA (reference sequence). The CDR3 sequence: CRAGVNYGYTF. In DNA form, the CDR3 reads TGCAGGGCGGGGGTTAACTATGGCTACACCTTC.

The chain is built from TRBV5-1 and TRBJ1-1; D uncertain. With 0 bases removed from V and 0 bases from J, the gap between germline ends came to 3 bases. CDR3 length: 13 residues. CDR1 is SGHRS and CDR2 is YFSETQ in the germline V gene. In DNA, the CDR3 is TGCGCCAGCAGCTTGGGCGTGAACACTGAAGCTTTCTTT. It translates to CASSLGVNTEAFF.

A single count supports this clone. The chain joins TRBV5-1 to TRBJ2-2, with TRBD2 matching 10 bases. The germline V gene has CDR1 SGHRS and CDR2 YFSETQ. With V trimmed by 4 bases and J by 2 bases, 5 bases remained unmatched. This CDR3 comprises 16 residues. CDR3 amino acids: CASSPSGGPNTGELFF. The CDR3 DNA reads TGCGCCAGCAGCCCTAGCGGGGGACCCAACACCGGGGAGCTGTTTTTT.

J is TRBJ1-3 and V is TRBV18, with 7 bases that match TRBD1. Trimming at V came to 3 bases and at J to 4 bases, leaving 6 bases not matched to a gene. The CDR3 spans 15 residues. From germline, CDR1 is KGHSH and CDR2 LQKENI. CDR3 residues: CASSPPGGHGNTIYF. CDR3 nucleotides: TGTGCCAGCTCACCCCCAGGGGGGCACGGAAACACCATATATTTT.

The V and J genes are TRBV5-4 and TRBJ2-3; possibly TRBD2 for D (7 bases). V gave up 5 bases and J gave up 0 bases, with 16 bases separating them. Germline V gene sequence: CDR1 SGHNT, CDR2 YYREEE (reference sequence). This CDR3 comprises 16 residues. CDR3 sequence reads: CASRRGGLSSTDTQYF. The CDR3 DNA sequence: TGTGCCAGCAGGAGGGGGGGCTTATCTAGCACAGATACGCAGTATTTT.

This clone showed up just a few times. The chain links TRBV29-1 to TRBJ2-7; D remains ambiguous. Deletions cut 6 bases from V and 1 base from J, with 7 bases between. The germline gives CDR1 SQVTM, CDR2 ANQGSEA. This CDR3 comprises 11 residues. This CDR3 is CSVSESYEQYF. DNA of the CDR3: TGCAGCGTCTCTGAGTCCTACGAGCAGTACTTC.

This chain links TRBV5-6 with TRBJ2-1, with D perhaps TRBD2 (5 bases). V lost 3 bases and J 4 bases, leaving 8 bases between the germline ends. CDR3 size: 13 residues. Germline CDR1 reads SGHDT; CDR2 reads YYEEEE. The CDR3 region has the DNA TGTGCCAGCAGCTATTCGGGGTACAATGAGCAGTTCTTC. Residues: CASSYSGYNEQFF.

V gene TRBV2 combines with J gene TRBJ2-7; TRBD2 agrees at 7 bases. V was clipped by 6 bases and J by 0 bases; unmatched bases: 8. The CDR3 extends over 15 amino acids. Germline V gene data show CDR1 as SNHLY and CDR2 as FYNNEI. The CDR3, as DNA: TGTGCCAGCAGGGGGGGGACTACCTCCTCCTACGAGCAGTACTTC. Protein product: CASRGGTTSSYEQYF.